These 7 T cell receptor beta chains share one sample of origin, sequenced in a study of CD8+ T cells in alopecia areata. Extraction and reverse transcription of RNA yielded cDNA as the sequencing template. Repertoires were generated with immunoSEQ multiplex PCR, while TCRdb's copy carries only in-frame clones and drops some. Among fewer than 150,000 clones listed, around 54% were seen once. Treatment: oral pan-JAK inhibitor, 5-10 mg twice daily. The material was CD4+ T cells sorted from blood, obtained at week 24, from a patient treated with tofacitinib. Receptor source: a human donor with alopecia areata.

Comment on this clone: One end of the junction does not line up with germline, which may come from a read error. The CDR3 DNA reads as TGTGCCAGCAGCTTACTAGCGGGTGGTCCTAGGGACTTC. This translates into CASSLLAGGPRDF. This chain uses TRBV7-2 with TRBJ2-5; 8 nucleotides match TRBD2. The CDR3 is 13 residues long. Germline loops: CDR1 SGHTA, CDR2 FQGNSA.

V and J are TRBV18 and TRBJ1-2; D gene unclear. The V end lost 3 bases, the J end lost 4 bases, and 12 bases lay between the germline ends. Germline V gene sequence: CDR1 KGHSH, CDR2 LQKENI. This CDR3 comprises 14 residues. The CDR3 is CASSPTSSIYGYTF. DNA of the CDR3: TGTGCCAGCTCACCTACTAGTTCCATCTATGGCTACACCTTC.

V and J are TRBV7-9 and TRBJ1-1, with D possibly being TRBD1 (6 bases). Trimming took 1 base from V and 3 from J, leaving 9 bases between them. CDR3 length: 14 amino acids. The germline CDR1 and CDR2 sequences are SEHNR and FQNEAQ (reference sequence). The CDR3 DNA sequence: TGTGCCAGCAGCTTAGTGGGGACACACACTGAAGCTTTCTTT. As protein: CASSLVGTHTEAFF.

CDR3 nucleotide sequence: TGTGCCAGCAGGGCGCTAGCGGGGGCCCTCACAGATACGCAGTATTTT. Protein sequence: CASRALAGALTDTQYF. The chain links TRBV5-6 to TRBJ2-3; TRBD2 aligns across 10 bases. Germline lookup yields CDR1 SGHDT and CDR2 YYEEEE. Trimming took 5 bases from V and 2 from J; bases not matched to a gene: 8. This CDR3 is built from 16 residues.

The V call is TRBV4-1, the J call TRBJ2-5; possibly TRBD1 or TRBD2 for D (6 bases each). V was cut by 4 bases and J by 5 bases, with 11 bases left in between. The V gene's germline CDR1 is MGHRA and CDR2 YSYEKL. The CDR3 extends over 13 amino acids. The CDR3 region has the DNA TGCGCCAGCAGCCGGGGGGCCAGGGAGACCCAGTACTTC. This sequence encodes CASSRGARETQYF.

The gene calls are TRBV27 and TRBJ2-3; D could derive from TRBD1 or TRBD2 (6 bases each). The CDR3 has 14 residues. Trimming took 2 bases from V and 5 from J, leaving 11 bases between them. Germline assignment: CDR1 MNHEY and CDR2 SMNVEV (reference sequence). CDR3 residues: CASSLGGRQDTQYF. In DNA, the CDR3 is TGTGCCAGCAGTTTAGGGGGGCGGCAAGATACGCAGTATTTT.

The chain joins TRBV4-1 to TRBJ2-1; no clear D. Trimming cost V 0 bases and J 13 bases, with 13 bases left between them. The CDR3 consists of 13 residues. CDR1 and CDR2 from the germline V gene are MGHRA and YSYEKL. Here the CDR3 reads CASSQERPGNQFF. The CDR3 nucleotides are TGCGCCAGCAGCCAAGAGAGGCCCGGTAATCAGTTCTTC.